This TCR beta chain was found in a study of PD-1 blockade in classical Hodgkin lymphoma (TCRdb year 2020). At the level of the whole study: Nivolumab dosing was 3 mg/kg intravenously every 2 weeks, continuing until either disease progression or unacceptable toxicity. The study used TCR beta sequencing and CyTOF to define a peripheral blood immune signature of response to PD-1 blockade in classical Hodgkin lymphoma.

A note on this clone: Which antigen it targets is not known. Per-base quality was not reported, and no clone a single base away is much larger than it.

The Qiagen DNeasy kit was used to extract genomic DNA both from unsorted PBMCs and from the negatively selected CD4+ and CD8+ fractions. Amplification of TCR beta CDR3 regions was done by immunoSEQ multiplex PCR with primers that anneal to V and J segments. Amplification bias was minimized using a synthetic immune receptor repertoire, and residual bias was removed computationally after sequencing. The published analysis was carried out like this. Custom Python scripts were used to quantify repertoire diversity as the Shannon entropy index. Unsorted, CD4+ and CD8+ repertoires were analyzed separately, except in combined analyses where CD4+ and CD8+ sequences were merged in silico. A clone counted as expanded when the clone's frequency after treatment rose at least 2-fold relative to C1D1, and clones undetected at baseline were given a pseudocount of 0.5. Clones with 0 or 1 copy at C1D1 were classified as singleton clones, and clones with 2 or more copies were classified as non-singleton clones. Clones expanded in unsorted samples were annotated as CD4+, CD8+ or unknown by matching protein sequences in sorted samples from the same patient. Wilcoxon tests on paired samples were used to test diversity changes from C1D1 to C4D1. The clones in this table, taken by TCRdb from immuneACCESS, are in-frame only. Not every clone is retained; where verified, under half of the shortfall comes from an unresolved V gene, and the cause of the rest is unknown. Clonal size and the V and J genes are those of that table, whereas D and trimming came from the DNA. The sample yields 8,500 to 13,000 clones; 74% were counted once. The top ten clonotypes cover around 3.4% of the sample.

On the study overall, not on this receptor specifically: CD4+ but not CD8+ TCR diversity rose significantly by C4D1 (p=0.0027 vs p=0.16), most apparent in complete responders (p=0.02). The study was restricted to a single clinical trial cohort, and the causes of repertoire differences, possibly disease activity or prior therapy, were left undefined. Trial patients achieving complete response had baseline diversity similar to newly diagnosed patients, whereas partial responders and progressors had significantly lower diversity. Diversity was lower in patients who began nivolumab less than 1 year after ASCT, so these patients were left out of later analyses to avoid confounding by immune reconstitution. Baseline TCR diversity was reported to be lower in newly diagnosed patients than in healthy donors and to be lower still in relapsed/refractory patients.

At the junction V is shortened by 6 bases and J by 0 bases; bases outside the gene matches: 5. The CDR3 spans 15 residues, from the cysteine through the phenylalanine. Left in the record is the CDR3 DNA by itself, 45 bases read in frame from the first base. CDR1 and CDR2 were assigned from the germline V gene (reference sequence) as SEHNR and FQNEAQ. Per the publication, the time point label means: cycle 4 day 1 (C4D1), after six to seven weeks of nivolumab. All trial patients had relapsed after autologous stem cell transplantation, with cohorts A, B and C differing in prior brentuximab vedotin exposure. CD4+ T cells were purified from thawed PBMCs by magnetic negative selection with a Miltenyi CD4+ T cell isolation kit. The trial cohort was composed of some 57 patients with relapsed/refractory classical Hodgkin lymphoma, for whom complete response, partial response or progressive disease was recorded as best overall response. Single-agent nivolumab was administered to trial patients in the multi-cohort phase II CheckMate 205 trial. An independent review committee assessed best overall response using the 2007 International Working Group response criteria. Trial PBMCs were obtained immediately prior to nivolumab initiation (C1D1) and on therapy at cycle 2 day 1 and cycle 4 day 1. Peripheral blood was collected in 8 mL Vacutainer Cell Preparation Tubes, from which PBMCs were isolated by centrifugation and then cryopreserved. Purified CD4+ and CD8+ fractions were prepared only for cases with an additional available PBMC sample. On LS columns in a quadroMACS separator, the magnetically labelled cells were depleted, and the flow-through was collected as the purified fraction.

The TCR comes from a human donor with classical Hodgkin lymphoma. This specimen consisted of CD4+ T cells from blood, obtained before the fourth cycle of nivolumab. The chain is encoded by TRBV7-9 joined to TRBJ2-3; 8 bases in the junction line up with TRBD2. The CDR3 region: CASSFSGISTDTQYF. Read as DNA, the sequence is TGTGCCAGCAGTTTTAGCGGGATTAGCACAGATACGCAGTATTTT.